The 17 T cell receptor beta chains listed next were all sequenced from one sample in a study of T-cell reconstitution after alpha-beta-depleted transplantation in children. Unique molecular identifiers were built into the TCRbeta library. TCRdb called the PCR reads again in MiXCR, with one record for every CDR3 protein. Of approximately 240,000 distinct CDR3 sequences in the sample, about a tenth were seen once. The specimen was PBMCs from the stem cell graft donor, collected from the stem cell graft. The origin of the receptors is a human donor who donated a stem cell graft to a child with acute lymphoblastic leukemia.

Ten or more counts support this clonotype. This chain connects TRBV2 to TRBJ2-1, with TRBD2 matching over 8 bases. V lost 9 bases and J lost 2; bases outside the gene matches: 3. This CDR3 is built from 13 residues. Looked up from germline, CDR1 is SNHLY and CDR2 is FYNNEI. This CDR3 reads CARTSEPYNEQFF. The DNA of the CDR3 is TGTGCCAGGACTAGCGAACCCTACAATGAGCAGTTCTTC.

V is TRBV15 and J is TRBJ1-2; unclear D gene. V was clipped by 5 bases and J by 8 bases, with 21 bases between them. Germline V gives CDR1 LNHNV, CDR2 YYDKDF (reference sequence). The CDR3 extends over 15 amino acids. The CDR3 loop reads CATSRPADGLLGYTF. Written as DNA, the CDR3 is TGTGCCACCAGCCGACCTGCCGACGGGCTTTTGGGCTACACCTTC.

Ten or more counts support this clonotype. This chain connects TRBV5-1 to TRBJ2-7; the D is unclear. The V end lost 0 bases, the J end lost 5 bases, and 18 bases lay between the germline ends. The V gene's germline CDR1 is SGHRS and CDR2 YFSETQ. The CDR3 has 16 residues. The CDR3 nucleotides read TGCGCCAGCAGCTTGGCCCAATCTTTCAGTTCCGACGAGCAGTACTTC. It yields the protein CASSLAQSFSSDEQYF.

Many counts were recorded for this clonotype. The chain links TRBV20-1 to TRBJ1-2; D might be TRBD1 (5 bases). The CDR3 loop spans 13 amino acids. The V end lost 5 bases, the J end lost 4 bases, and 14 bases lay between the germline ends. CDR1 DFQATT and CDR2 SNEGSKA come from the germline V gene (reference sequence). In DNA form, the CDR3 reads TGCAGTGCTCCCGACAGCGAGGGCTATGGCTACACCTTC. Amino acid sequence: CSAPDSEGYGYTF.

This clonotype was picked up many times. The chain links TRBV3-1 to TRBJ2-7; 9 nucleotides agree with TRBD1. J gave up 3 bases and V 6 bases, and 9 bases lay outside the gene matches. The germline V gene encodes CDR1 LGHDT and CDR2 YNNKEL (reference sequence). CDR3 length: 15 amino acids. CDR3 sequence (DNA): TGTGCCAGCAGACAAACGGGACAGGGAAACTACGAGCAGTACTTC. This translates into CASRQTGQGNYEQYF.

This clonotype was observed many times. This sequence joins TRBV27 and TRBJ2-7, with D perhaps TRBD1 or TRBD2 (5 bases each). This CDR3 is 14 amino acids long. Germline V gene sequence: CDR1 MNHEY, CDR2 SMNVEV (reference sequence). V lost 3 bases to trimming and J lost 2 bases, with 11 bases between them. The CDR3 is CASSFTGGAYEQYF. The CDR3 DNA follows: TGTGCCAGCAGTTTCACAGGAGGCGCCTACGAGCAGTACTTC.

J is TRBJ1-1 and V is TRBV27, with D possibly matching TRBD1 (6 bases). The length of the CDR3 is 12 residues. The germline V gene encodes CDR1 MNHEY and CDR2 SMNVEV (reference sequence). The germline V and J ends were trimmed by 5 bases and 5 bases, with 9 bases remaining between them. The CDR3 region is CASSPGQTEAFF. In DNA, the CDR3 is TGTGCCAGCAGTCCAGGACAGACTGAAGCTTTCTTT.

The chain links TRBV10-3 to TRBJ1-5, with D uncertain. This CDR3 has 12 amino acids. V was shortened by 8 bases and J by 2 bases, with 7 bases between the two germline ends. Germline V lookup: CDR1 ENHRY, CDR2 SYGVKD. The CDR3, as DNA: TGTGCCATCGGGGAGGGCAATCAGCCCCAGCATTTT. This translates into CAIGEGNQPQHF.

The chain employs TRBV12-3 or TRBV12-4 and TRBJ1-1, with D unclear. V was trimmed by 5 bases and J by 0 bases, leaving 7 bases between them. The CDR3 totals 13 residues. The CDR3 region has the DNA TGTGCCAGCAGTGAAATTATGAACACTGAAGCTTTCTTT. Its protein product is CASSEIMNTEAFF.

This clonotype was counted many times. V and J are TRBV6-5 and TRBJ2-3, with no clear D. The CDR3 extends over 12 amino acids. Germline V gene data show CDR1 as MNHEY and CDR2 as SVGAGI. Trimming took off 6 bases at V and 4 bases at J, with 8 bases between the two ends. CDR3 nucleotides: TGTGCCAGCAGCCCTGCCGCAGATACGCAGTATTTT. This gives the protein CASSPAADTQYF.

This clonotype was seen a handful of times. V is TRBV29-1 and J is TRBJ1-2, with D unresolved. The length of the CDR3 is 10 residues. Per germline, CDR1 SQVTM and CDR2 ANQGSEA. V lost 5 bases and J lost 8, with 9 bases in between. The CDR3 DNA reads as TGCAGCGTTAGTGGGGAAGGCTACACCTTC. Protein: CSVSGEGYTF.

This clonotype occurred many times. J is TRBJ1-1 and V is TRBV5-1; no firm D call. The CDR3 length is 13 residues. Germline V gene sequence: CDR1 SGHRS, CDR2 YFSETQ. V was clipped by 3 bases and J by 4 bases, with 10 bases between them. CDR3 sequence (DNA): TGCGCCAGCAGCTATACAGCTGGCACTGAAGCTTTCTTT. It translates to CASSYTAGTEAFF. Full variable domain (outside the CDR3, taken from reference TRBV5-1 and TRBJ1-1): KAGVTQTPRYLIKTRGQQVTLSCSPISGHRSVSWYQQTPGQGLQFLFEYFSETQRNKGNFPGRFSGRQFSNSRSEMNVSTLELGDSALYLCASSYTAGTEAFFGQGTRLTVV.

The genes are TRBV20-1 and TRBJ2-2; possibly TRBD2 for D (5 bases). From germline, CDR1 is DFQATT and CDR2 SNEGSKA (reference sequence). The CDR3 length is 16 residues. The ends were cut back, 0 bases at V and 0 bases at J, with 11 bases in the middle. The CDR3 reads CSAREEANANTGELFF. CDR3 sequence (DNA): TGCAGTGCTAGAGAGGAGGCAAACGCGAACACCGGGGAGCTGTTTTTT.

This clonotype appeared many times. This rearrangement joins TRBV4-2 to TRBJ2-7; 11 nucleotides line up with TRBD2. Germline-derived CDR1 and CDR2 are LGHNA and YNFKEQ. The CDR3 runs to 16 residues. Trimming removed 0 bases from V and 3 bases from J; junction bases left unmatched: 4. The CDR3 DNA is TGTGCCAGCAGCCAAGAATTAGCGGGGGGGCGCTACGAGCAGTACTTC. This encodes CASSQELAGGRYEQYF.

This clonotype was recorded many times. The V gene is TRBV3-1, the J gene TRBJ2-1; TRBD2 is a possible D gene (7 bases). CDR1 and CDR2 (germline): LGHDT, YNNKEL (reference sequence). The V end lost 3 bases, the J end lost 7 bases, and 19 bases lay between the germline ends. This CDR3 has 16 residues. The chain's CDR3 is CASSHPLGGALNEQFF. The DNA for the CDR3 is TGTGCCAGCAGCCACCCTCTTGGGGGGGCTCTAAATGAGCAGTTCTTC.

This clonotype came up a few times. This chain joins TRBV6-2 or TRBV6-3 and TRBJ1-2; D possibly corresponds to TRBD1 (5 bases). V shed 6 bases and J shed 8 bases, with 16 bases lying between them. Per the germline V gene, CDR1 is MNHEY and CDR2 is SVGEGT. The CDR3 totals 13 residues. CDR3 residues: CASSDGGLQGYTF. CDR3 in DNA: TGTGCCAGCAGCGACGGGGGTCTTCAAGGCTACACCTTC.

This clonotype showed up many times. The V call is TRBV11-2, the J call TRBJ2-5; 8 nucleotides match TRBD2. There are 15 residues in the CDR3. Germline V gene data show CDR1 as SGHAT and CDR2 as FQNNGV. J gave up 3 bases and V 5 bases, and 8 bases lay outside the gene matches. For the CDR3, the DNA is TGTGCCAGCAGCGTAAGCGGGGGTGGAGAAGAGACCCAGTACTTC. Translating gives CASSVSGGGEETQYF.